This T cell receptor beta chain came from a study of OX40 agonist ivuxolimab in advanced cancers. Whole-study context: Prior anti-PD-1, anti-PD-L1 or anti-CTLA-4 therapy did not bar entry, and less than 50% had some. General study points: People who partly responded at 0.1-3.0 mg/kg had some of the least clonal expansion seen. Antigens targeted by the expanded peripheral T cells were not determined. Expanded clones belonging to CD8+ T cells outnumbered, on average, those of CD4+.

The length of the CDR3 is 12 residues. Germline V CDR1 and CDR2: MNHNS, SASEGT. The V end was cut by 8 bases, the J end by 1 base, with 8 bases between. A remark on this clone: Its specificity is unknown.

TCRdb's table, derived via immunoSEQ multiplex PCR, lists solely in-frame clones and lacks some. The table lists tens of thousands of clones, 80% to 90% of them singletons, with 0.85% to 1% in the top ten. The V and J genes are TRBV6-1 and TRBJ1-2, with a possible D match to TRBD1 (6 bases). Sequenced material: CD4+ or CD8+ T cells sorted from blood, taken in a trial of the OX40 agonist ivuxolimab. The sequence was obtained from an adult with an advanced solid tumor such as melanoma, head and neck, liver or kidney cancer. As DNA, the CDR3 is TGTGCCAGCCACAGGGTTAACTATGGCTACACCTTC. It yields the protein CASHRVNYGYTF.